The rows below give T cell receptor beta chains drawn from one sample of a study of T cell changes during pregnancy in multiple sclerosis. Repertoires were generated with immunoSEQ multiplex PCR, while TCRdb's copy carries only in-frame clones and drops some. The sample records about 39,000 clones, approximately 94% being singletons. The source material was CD4+ T cells from peripheral blood mononuclear cells, sampled after pregnancy. The source is a female donor with multiple sclerosis, enrolled in a pregnancy study. CDR3s include the opening cysteine and the closing phenylalanine or tryptophan. The D gene is left open where the match is weak. Clone size appears in some rows only: once, few, many, or a class for an expanded clone.

size: -
D: -
J: TRBJ1-6
V: TRBV2
DNA: TGTGCCAGCAGTGAGGTGGCAGGGAAGACACCCCTCCACTTT
CDR3: CASSEVAGKTPLHF

size: -
D: TRBD1
J: TRBJ1-2
V: TRBV5-6
DNA: TGTGCCAGCAGCAGACGGACAGGGAGGAACTATGGCTACACCTTC
CDR3: CASSRRTGRNYGYTF

size: -
D: -
J: TRBJ2-3
V: TRBV9
DNA: TGTGCCAGCTGTTTGTCGGGCACAGATACGCAGTATTTT
CDR3: CASCLSGTDTQYF

size: -
D: -
J: TRBJ1-5
V: TRBV7-9
DNA: TGTGCCAGCAGCCGGGACACCAATCAGCCCCAGCATTTT
CDR3: CASSRDTNQPQHF

size: once
D: TRBD2
J: TRBJ2-2
V: TRBV6-4
DNA: TGTGCCAGCAGTGAACAAAGCGGGGGGGTCACCGGGGAGCTGTTTTTT
CDR3: CASSEQSGGVTGELFF

size: -
D: -
J: TRBJ2-1
V: TRBV19
DNA: TGTGCCAGTAGAGTGGAGGGGGGGTTATACAATGAGCAGTTCTTC
CDR3: CASRVEGGLYNEQFF

size: -
D: TRBD1
J: TRBJ1-5
V: TRBV2
DNA: TGTGCCAGCAGGGGACAGACTAATCAGCCCCAGCATTTT
CDR3: CASRGQTNQPQHF

size: -
D: -
J: TRBJ1-4
V: TRBV6-1
DNA: TGTGCCAGCAGTGTCCGGGTCAATGAAAAACTGTTTTTT
CDR3: CASSVRVNEKLFF

size: -
D: -
J: TRBJ2-2
V: TRBV5-1
DNA: TGCGCCAGCAGCTCCGTAATGGGGCCTGCCGGGGAGCTGTTTTTT
CDR3: CASSSVMGPAGELFF

size: -
D: TRBD2
J: TRBJ2-3
V: TRBV5-8
DNA: TGTGCCAGCAGCAGGGGGACTAGCATAGATACGCAGTATTTT
CDR3: CASSRGTSIDTQYF

size: -
D: TRBD1
J: TRBJ1-3
V: TRBV9
DNA: TGTGCCAGCAGCAGGACAGGCTCTGGAAACACCATATATTTT
CDR3: CASSRTGSGNTIYF

size: -
D: -
J: TRBJ2-5
V: TRBV11-1
DNA: TGTGCCAGCAGCTTAGTCAGTCCCAGGTCGGAGACCCAGTACTTC
CDR3: CASSLVSPRSETQYF

size: -
D: -
J: TRBJ2-7
V: TRBV6-5
DNA: TGTGCCAGCAGCCACACTCCAGGTCCACCTGCCGAGCAGTACTTC
CDR3: CASSHTPGPPAEQYF

size: -
D: TRBD1
J: TRBJ2-7
V: TRBV5-6
DNA: TGTGCCAGCAGCCTAAGGGGACAGGGCGGCGAGCAGTACTTC
CDR3: CASSLRGQGGEQYF

size: -
D: TRBD2
J: TRBJ2-3
V: TRBV7-6
DNA: TGTGCCAGCAGCTTAGGCGGGGGGGATTTGCGGGATACGCAGTATTTT
CDR3: CASSLGGGDLRDTQYF

size: -
D: -
J: TRBJ1-4
V: TRBV10-3
DNA: TGTGCCATCAGTGACAGGGGTTTTGAAAAACTGTTTTTT
CDR3: CAISDRGFEKLFF

size: -
D: TRBD1
J: TRBJ2-7
V: TRBV4-2
DNA: TGTGCCAGCAGCCAAGCCGGGACAGGGGGCAATGGCTACGAGCAGTACTTC
CDR3: CASSQAGTGGNGYEQYF

size: few
D: TRBD1
J: TRBJ1-1
V: TRBV19
DNA: TGTGCCAGTAGTATAGAGACAGGGGGCGCGGGGACTGAAGCTTTCTTT
CDR3: CASSIETGGAGTEAFF

size: -
D: -
J: TRBJ2-1
V: TRBV11-3
DNA: TGTGCCAGCAGCTGGCAGAATGAGCAGTTCTTC
CDR3: CASSWQNEQFF

size: -
D: TRBD2
J: TRBJ2-7
V: TRBV30
DNA: TGTGCCCTCGAACTAGCGGGGGCTACCTACGAGCAGTACTTC
CDR3: CALELAGATYEQYF

size: -
D: -
J: TRBJ2-5
V: TRBV19
DNA: TGTGCCAGTACTCTATCCGGATTGGGGGGACAAGAGACCCAGTACTTC
CDR3: CASTLSGLGGQETQYF

size: -
D: -
J: TRBJ1-6
V: TRBV6-4
DNA: TGTGCCAGCGGCCGGGACATTAATTCACCCCTCCACTTT
CDR3: CASGRDINSPLHF

size: -
D: -
J: TRBJ1-5
V: TRBV2
DNA: TGTGCCAGCAGTGAAGGCAGTAGCAATCAGCCCCAGCATTTT
CDR3: CASSEGSSNQPQHF

size: -
D: -
J: TRBJ2-7
V: TRBV6-5
DNA: TGTGCAGTGGGCCAGTCCCTTTACGAGCAGTACTTC
CDR3: CAVGQSLYEQYF

size: -
D: TRBD1
J: TRBJ2-7
V: TRBV9
DNA: TGTGCCAGCAGCCGGGACAGGTCCTACGAGCAGTACTTC
CDR3: CASSRDRSYEQYF

size: -
D: -
J: TRBJ2-7
V: TRBV6-1
DNA: TGTGCCAGTGGAGGGGAGGCCTACGAGCAGTACTTC
CDR3: CASGGEAYEQYF

size: -
D: -
J: TRBJ1-2
V: TRBV10-3
DNA: TGTGCCATCAGCCAGGGTAACACCATCTATGGCTACACCTTC
CDR3: CAISQGNTIYGYTF

size: once
D: TRBD2
J: TRBJ2-1
V: TRBV18
DNA: TGTGCCAGCTCACCAACGGGGGGTCTCCATGAGCAGTTCTTC
CDR3: CASSPTGGLHEQFF

size: once
D: TRBD1
J: TRBJ1-1
V: TRBV15
DNA: TGTGCCACCAGCAGAGACCCCAGGGGGAAGGGGGCTGAAGCTTTCTTT
CDR3: CATSRDPRGKGAEAFF

size: few
D: TRBD2
J: TRBJ2-5
V: TRBV11-2
DNA: TGTGCCAGCAGCTTAGCGGGGGGGTTTGAGACCCAGTACTTC
CDR3: CASSLAGGFETQYF

size: -
D: TRBD2
J: TRBJ2-3
V: TRBV10-1
DNA: TGCGCCAGCAGTGACTTTCGGGAGACTAGCGGGTCAGATACGCAGTATTTT
CDR3: CASSDFRETSGSDTQYF

size: -
D: -
J: TRBJ1-2
V: TRBV2
DNA: TGTGCCAGCCGCCCACTCCCACCTTATGGCTACACCTTC
CDR3: CASRPLPPYGYTF

size: once
D: TRBD1
J: TRBJ1-1
V: TRBV2
DNA: TGTGCCAGCAGTGACACAGGGGGCGGCGGTGAAGCTTTCTTT
CDR3: CASSDTGGGGEAFF

size: -
D: -
J: TRBJ2-7
V: TRBV5-1
DNA: TGCGCCAGCAGCGGGCCTACCGGACAGATCTCCTACGAGCAGTACTTC
CDR3: CASSGPTGQISYEQYF

size: once
D: -
J: TRBJ1-6
V: TRBV27
DNA: TGTGCCAGCAGTGCGAGCTCCTATAATTCACCCCTCCACTTT
CDR3: CASSASSYNSPLHF

size: -
D: -
J: TRBJ1-1
V: TRBV7-9
DNA: TGTGCCAGCAGAACCCCGGGTAACACTGAAGCTTTCTTT
CDR3: CASRTPGNTEAFF

size: -
D: -
J: TRBJ2-3
V: TRBV18
DNA: TGTGCCAGCTCACCACCGAGGGCGGGGCAGGATACGCAGTATTTT
CDR3: CASSPPRAGQDTQYF

size: -
D: -
J: TRBJ1-4
V: TRBV10-3
DNA: TGTGCCATCAGTGAGTCGAAGCGGGCAACTAATGAAAAACTGTTTTTT
CDR3: CAISESKRATNEKLFF

size: -
D: -
J: TRBJ2-5
V: TRBV4-1
DNA: TGCGCCAGCAGCCCCTTCGGGGAGACCCAGTACTTC
CDR3: CASSPFGETQYF

size: -
D: -
J: TRBJ2-5
V: TRBV9
DNA: TGTGCCAGCAGCGTAGCTAGGGGGGGGGAGACCCAGTACTTC
CDR3: CASSVARGGETQYF

size: -
D: TRBD2
J: TRBJ2-2
V: TRBV7-2
DNA: TGTGCCAGCACCCTTAGCGGGGGGGCCTTCGGGGAGCTGTTTTTT
CDR3: CASTLSGGAFGELFF

size: -
D: TRBD1
J: TRBJ2-3
V: TRBV5-1
DNA: TGCGCCAGCAGCTTGGGGGGGACAGACTACACAGATACGCAGTATTTT
CDR3: CASSLGGTDYTDTQYF

size: -
D: -
J: TRBJ2-1
V: TRBV2
DNA: TGTGGCTCCAGCCTTGATAGGACAAGCAGCGAGGCACAGTTCTTC
CDR3: CGSSLDRTSSEAQFF

size: -
D: -
J: TRBJ2-2
V: TRBV14
DNA: TGTGCCAGCAGCCAGAGGGGAGGCGGGGAGCTGTTTTTT
CDR3: CASSQRGGGELFF

size: once
D: TRBD2
J: TRBJ2-1
V: TRBV4-1
DNA: TGCGCCAGCAGCCAAGAAACTGTAGCGGGGGGGTTCAATGAGCAGTTCTTC
CDR3: CASSQETVAGGFNEQFF

size: -
D: TRBD1
J: TRBJ2-4
V: TRBV19
DNA: TGTGCCAGTAGTGTTGGGACAGGACGTTCGGACATTCAGTACTTC
CDR3: CASSVGTGRSDIQYF

size: -
D: TRBD1
J: TRBJ1-2
V: TRBV9
DNA: TGTGCCAGCAGCGGAATGGGACAGGGGGCGGCAGGCTATGGCTACACCTTC
CDR3: CASSGMGQGAAGYGYTF

size: -
D: -
J: TRBJ2-3
V: TRBV7-2
DNA: TGTGCCAGCAGCTTAGGCGGGATAAGCACAGATACGCAGTATTTT
CDR3: CASSLGGISTDTQYF

size: -
D: TRBD2
J: TRBJ2-3
V: TRBV6-1
DNA: TGTGCCAGCAGAATAGCGGGGGGCACAGATACGCAGTATTTT
CDR3: CASRIAGGTDTQYF

size: -
D: TRBD1
J: TRBJ1-2
V: TRBV19
DNA: TGTGCCAGTAGTATCTTGGGACAGGGCGGTTTGAGGGGCTACACCTTC
CDR3: CASSILGQGGLRGYTF

size: -
D: TRBD1
J: TRBJ1-2
V: TRBV5-4
DNA: TGTGCCAGCAGCTTCCCGGGACAGGGGATATATGGCTACACCTTC
CDR3: CASSFPGQGIYGYTF

size: -
D: TRBD1
J: TRBJ2-7
V: TRBV12-5
DNA: TGTGCTAGTGGTCCGGGACAGGGGACCTACGAGCAGTACTTC
CDR3: CASGPGQGTYEQYF